The 23 T cell receptor beta chains in this list originate from one sample, sequenced in a study of cytomegalovirus exposure and HLA in healthy donors. The PCR was carried out with 60 Vbeta primers and 13 Jbeta primers. Only in-frame clones appear in the TCRdb table, and some are missing; sequencing was by immunoSEQ multiplex PCR. The repertoire has 160,000 or so clones, roughly 79% of them found once; the top ten carry roughly 9.7%. Sequencing used PBMCs. The receptors here all came from a young man in good health and CMV-seropositive.

The chain couples TRBV23-1 to TRBJ2-7, with a tentative D call TRBD1 (5 bases). TRBV23-1 is an open reading frame, and its role is uncertain. The CDR3 is 11 residues long. With 4 bases removed from V and 6 bases from J, the gap between germline ends came to 7 bases. In nucleotides, the CDR3 is TGCGCCAGCAGTCCAGGGTCCGAGCAGTACTTC. The encoded protein is CASSPGSEQYF.

This chain uses TRBV4-3 with TRBJ1-5; a weak D match, TRBD1 (6 bases). With 0 bases removed from V and 5 bases from J, the gap between germline ends came to 17 bases. This CDR3 has 17 amino acids. The germline V gene has CDR1 LGHNA and CDR2 YSLEER. The CDR3 here is CASSQEFPARGHQPQHF. Here the CDR3 DNA reads TGCGCCAGCAGCCAAGAATTCCCGGCCAGGGGCCATCAGCCCCAGCATTTT.

The rearrangement links TRBV5-6 to TRBJ2-3, with TRBD2 identical over 7 bases. The J segment lost 5 bases and the V segment lost 4 bases, leaving 7 bases of the junction unmatched. The CDR3 contains 14 residues. Per germline, CDR1 SGHDT and CDR2 YYEEEE. CDR3 amino acids: CASSRTSRKDTQYF. CDR3 nucleotide sequence: TGTGCCAGCAGCCGGACTAGTCGGAAAGATACGCAGTATTTT.

The rearrangement uses TRBV5-1 and TRBJ2-1; 10 bases align to TRBD2. The germline gives CDR1 SGHRS, CDR2 YFSETQ. J lost 10 bases, V lost 0 bases, and 10 bases had no gene match. The length of the CDR3 is 16 residues. The CDR3 spells CASSLVASGSVQEQFF. In nucleotides, the CDR3 is TGCGCCAGCAGCTTGGTTGCTAGCGGGAGTGTACAGGAGCAGTTCTTC. The full variable domain, in which reference TRBV5-1 and TRBJ2-1 provide the parts outside the CDR3, is KAGVTQTPRYLIKTRGQQVTLSCSPISGHRSVSWYQQTPGQGLQFLFEYFSETQRNKGNFPGRFSGRQFSNSRSEMNVSTLELGDSALYLCASSLVASGSVQEQFFGPGTRLTVL.

The V gene is TRBV6-5, the J gene TRBJ1-3, with D tentatively TRBD1 (5 bases). V was clipped by 2 bases and J by 3 bases, with 11 bases between them. The germline gives CDR1 MNHEY, CDR2 SVGAGI. The CDR3 consists of 15 residues. CDR3 sequence: CASSYGLGVGNTIYF. As DNA, the CDR3 is TGTGCCAGCAGTTACGGCTTAGGGGTTGGAAACACCATATATTTT.

This chain uses TRBV20-1 with TRBJ2-7; TRBD2 is a possible D gene (6 bases). Germline V lookup: CDR1 DFQATT, CDR2 SNEGSKA (reference sequence). V lost 6 bases and J 7 bases, leaving 10 bases between the germline ends. The length of the CDR3 is 10 residues. The CDR3 sequence is CSARTKEQYF. DNA of the CDR3: TGCAGTGCCCGGACTAAAGAGCAGTACTTC.

The chain is built from TRBV28 and TRBJ2-1; D is undetermined. The CDR3 covers 11 residues. V lost 6 bases and J 10 bases, leaving 10 bases between the germline ends. Germline V CDR1 and CDR2: MDHEN, SYDVKM. The CDR3 nucleotides are TGTGCCAGCAGCCGACACTTGGAGCAGTTCTTC. It translates to CASSRHLEQFF.

The gene calls are TRBV28 and TRBJ1-5, with D tentatively TRBD1 (5 bases). The CDR3 sequence is 15 residues long. Trimming removed 7 bases from V and 0 bases from J, with 13 bases in between. Germline V lookup: CDR1 MDHEN, CDR2 SYDVKM. DNA for the CDR3: TGTGCCAGCACCTGGACGGGGGGTAGCAATCAGCCCCAGCATTTT. Its translation is CASTWTGGSNQPQHF.

A single count supports this clone. V usage is TRBV29-1 and J usage is TRBJ1-2; no clear D. The V end was cut by 4 bases, the J end by 5 bases, with 8 bases between. Per germline, CDR1 SQVTM and CDR2 ANQGSEA. The CDR3 length is 11 residues. The CDR3 loop is CSVGREYGYTF. CDR3 coding DNA: TGCAGCGTTGGGAGGGAATATGGCTACACCTTC.

This clone was observed once. The genes are TRBV5-1 and TRBJ2-5; possible D gene TRBD2, 7 bases. The CDR3 spans 16 residues. V was clipped by 4 bases and J by 1 base, with 17 bases between them. Germline V lookup: CDR1 SGHRS, CDR2 YFSETQ. CDR3 DNA: TGCGCCAGCAGCCAAAGTGGGGGGGCCGGCCAAGAGACCCAGTACTTC. Encoded protein: CASSQSGGAGQETQYF.

The CDR3 coding sequence is TGTGCCACCAGCAGAGAAGGGGTGAACACTGAAGCTTTCTTT. Encoded protein: CATSREGVNTEAFF. V usage is TRBV15 and J usage is TRBJ1-1; tentative D call: TRBD1 (5 bases). CDR1 LNHNV and CDR2 YYDKDF come from the germline V gene (reference sequence). This CDR3 is built from 14 residues. The germline V and J ends were trimmed by 0 bases and 0 bases, with 5 bases remaining between them. The entire variable domain, with the rest obtained from reference TRBV15 and TRBJ1-1, is as follows: DAMVIQNPRYQVTQFGKPVTLSCSQTLNHNVMYWYQQKSSQAPKLLFHYYDKDFNNEADTPDNFQSRRPNTSFCFLDIRSPGLGDTAMYLCATSREGVNTEAFFGQGTRLTVV.

This chain links TRBV27 with TRBJ2-5, with 8 bases fitting TRBD1. Trimming removed 3 bases from V and 1 base from J; junction bases left unmatched: 4. The germline gives CDR1 MNHEY, CDR2 SMNVEV (reference sequence). The length of the CDR3 is 15 residues. CDR3 region: CASSLAGTGQETQYF. CDR3 nucleotide sequence: TGTGCCAGCAGTTTGGCAGGGACAGGCCAAGAGACCCAGTACTTC.

There are a few counts of this clone. V is TRBV6-5 and J is TRBJ1-1; D is uncertain. V lost 5 bases, J lost 6 bases, and 13 bases lay in between. This CDR3 spans 13 amino acids. Germline lookup yields CDR1 MNHEY and CDR2 SVGAGI. DNA for the CDR3: TGTGCCAGCAGTGAAAGAGTGCGTCCTGAAGCTTTCTTT. Its protein is CASSERVRPEAFF.

The chain joins TRBV5-6 to TRBJ2-1; TRBD2 aligns across 11 bases. Looked up from germline, CDR1 is SGHDT and CDR2 is YYEEEE. After removal of 2 bases from V and 8 bases from J, the junction contained 3 bases not matched to a gene. This CDR3 spans 14 amino acids. The CDR3 spells CASSFFSGRDEQFF. For the CDR3, the DNA is TGTGCCAGCAGCTTTTTTAGCGGGAGGGATGAGCAGTTCTTC.

The CDR3 reads CASSFFEGGPYEQYF. DNA for the CDR3: TGTGCCAGCAGCTTTTTTGAGGGAGGGCCCTACGAGCAGTACTTC. The chain couples TRBV7-8 to TRBJ2-7; TRBD2 matches at 7 bases. Germline lookup yields CDR1 SGHVS and CDR2 FQNEAQ. With 3 bases clipped from V and 2 bases from J, the junction kept 7 bases outside the gene matches. The CDR3 has 15 residues. The full variable domain, completed using reference TRBV7-8 and TRBJ2-7, is GAGVSQSPRYKVAKRGQDVALRCDPISGHVSLFWYQQALGQGPEFLTYFQNEAQLDKSGLPSDRFFAERPEGSVSTLKIQRTQQEDSAVYLCASSFFEGGPYEQYFGPGTRLTVT.

The chain is built from TRBV5-6 and TRBJ1-2; a possible D gene is TRBD1 (5 bases). The germline CDR1 and CDR2 sequences are SGHDT and YYEEEE. V was cut by 4 bases and J by 3 bases, with 19 bases left in between. The CDR3 length is 16 residues. CDR3 in amino acids: CASSADTGSFHYGYTF. In DNA, the CDR3 is TGTGCCAGCAGCGCAGACACAGGAAGCTTTCACTATGGCTACACCTTC.

The V call is TRBV2, the J call TRBJ2-3, with D unclear. Trimming shortened V by 6 bases and J by 0 bases, and 4 bases separated the two germline ends. CDR1 and CDR2 (germline): SNHLY, FYNNEI. The CDR3 contains 12 residues. CDR3 nucleotide sequence: TGTGCCAGCAGGGAGAGCACAGATACGCAGTATTTT. This codes for CASRESTDTQYF.

V and J are TRBV28 and TRBJ2-1, with D unresolved. V lost 4 bases and J lost 8, with 9 bases in between. The germline CDR1 and CDR2 sequences are MDHEN and SYDVKM. CDR3 length equals 12 residues. CDR3: CASSSAADEQFF. As DNA, the CDR3 is TGTGCCAGCAGTTCCGCGGCCGATGAGCAGTTCTTC. Supplemented by reference TRBV28 and TRBJ2-1, the full variable domain reads DVKVTQSSRYLVKRTGEKVFLECVQDMDHENMFWYRQDPGLGLRLIYFSYDVKMKEKGDIPEGYSVSREKKERFSLILESASTNQTSMYLCASSSAADEQFFGPGTRLTVL.

This chain uses TRBV5-4 with TRBJ2-5; TRBD2 matches 8 bases. Trimming cost V 0 bases and J 5 bases; bases outside gene matches: 9. This CDR3 contains 16 residues. Germline CDR1 SGHNT, CDR2 YYREEE (reference sequence). The CDR3 loop is CASSLGGLVVGETQYF. The CDR3 bases are TGTGCCAGCAGCTTGGGGGGACTAGTGGTAGGGGAGACCCAGTACTTC.

The V and J genes are TRBV5-6 and TRBJ1-2, with 8 positions matching TRBD1. The trim removed 4 bases at V and 4 bases at J, leaving 12 bases unmatched. This CDR3 region has 16 residues. From germline, CDR1 is SGHDT and CDR2 YYEEEE. The DNA of the CDR3 is TGTGCCAGCAGCACGTGGACAGGGATGACCCTCTATGGCTACACCTTC. It yields the protein CASSTWTGMTLYGYTF.

CDR3 coding DNA: TGTGCCAGCAGTTACTCGCCGGGAGTCTCGGGGGAGCTGTTTTTT. This translates into CASSYSPGVSGELFF. This rearrangement joins TRBV6-5 to TRBJ2-2, with a weak D call TRBD2 (6 bases). The length of the CDR3 is 15 residues. Germline V gene sequence: CDR1 MNHEY, CDR2 SVGAGI. The V end was cut by 0 bases, the J end by 8 bases, with 13 bases between.

This clone was seen just once. This sequence joins TRBV7-9 and TRBJ2-7, with 7 bases aligning to TRBD1. Germline CDR1 reads SEHNR; CDR2 reads FQNEAQ (reference sequence). This CDR3 contains 14 residues. V was pared by 3 bases and J by 4 bases, with 6 bases of the junction left unmatched. The CDR3 DNA is TGTGCCAGCAGCTTCGACAGGGTAGGATACGAGCAGTACTTC. Protein: CASSFDRVGYEQYF.

The J gene is TRBJ1-1, the V gene TRBV11-2; D not certain. The CDR3 consists of 13 residues. The germline CDR1 and CDR2 sequences are SGHAT and FQNNGV. V lost 10 bases and J 1 base, leaving 13 bases between the germline ends. Written as DNA, the CDR3 is TGTGCCACTCGAGAGCCTGGGAACACTGAAGCTTTCTTT. This encodes CATREPGNTEAFF.